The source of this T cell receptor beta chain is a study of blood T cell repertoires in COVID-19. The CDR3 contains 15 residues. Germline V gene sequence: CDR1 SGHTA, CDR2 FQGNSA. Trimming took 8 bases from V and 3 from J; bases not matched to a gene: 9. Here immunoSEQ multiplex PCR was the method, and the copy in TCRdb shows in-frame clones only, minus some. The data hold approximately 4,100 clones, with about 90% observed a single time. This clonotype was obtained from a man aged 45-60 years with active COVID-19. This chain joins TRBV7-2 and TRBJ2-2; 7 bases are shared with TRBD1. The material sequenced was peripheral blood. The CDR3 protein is CASESRGGDTGELFF. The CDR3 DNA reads TGTGCCAGCGAATCCCGAGGGGGCGACACCGGGGAGCTGTTTTTT.